Each of the 21 T cell receptor beta chains below was sequenced from the same sample in a study of shared clonotypes between healthy human individuals. The assay was immunoSEQ multiplex PCR, and TCRdb's table has in-frame clones only and misses some. The repertoire includes 2 million to 2.5 million clones, approximately 96% of them detected once, and about 0.13% sits in the top ten. Sequences were obtained from naive CD4+ T cells sorted from blood. The subset denotes: CD45RA+ positively selected. The receptors originated from a man between 18 and 35 years old in good health.

The chain recombines TRBV7-2 with TRBJ2-7; 8 bases fit TRBD1. Germline CDR1 reads SGHTA; CDR2 reads FQGNSA. The CDR3 consists of 14 residues. With V trimmed by 5 bases and J by 4 bases, 7 bases remained unmatched. For the CDR3, the DNA is TGTGCCAGCAGCCCGACAGGGGCCCGGTACGAGCAGTACTTC. It is translated as CASSPTGARYEQYF.

V gene TRBV9 combines with J gene TRBJ2-7; 10 bases are a match to TRBD2. This CDR3 has 17 amino acids. Looked up from germline, CDR1 is SGDLS and CDR2 is YYNGEE. V shed 1 base, J shed 5 bases, and the junction held 12 bases outside the gene matches. The CDR3 DNA reads as TGTGCCAGCAGCGTATCAACGACTAGCGGGCGGGTCCACGAGCAGTACTTC. This sequence encodes CASSVSTTSGRVHEQYF.

The chain joins TRBV30 to TRBJ2-7, with unresolved D. Germline loops: CDR1 GTSNPN, CDR2 SVGIG (reference sequence). The CDR3 contains 13 residues. Trimming shortened V by 4 bases and J by 3 bases, and 13 bases separated the two germline ends. CDR3 nucleotide sequence: TGTGCCTGGAACCTTCCCGTCGACTACGAGCAGTACTTC. Amino acids: CAWNLPVDYEQYF.

This clone was seen a handful of times. Distinct nucleotide sequences in the sample also encode this CDR3. The chain combines TRBV5-4 with TRBJ1-5; D call uncertain. V lost 4 bases and J lost 0, with 11 bases in between. The CDR3 runs to 15 residues. Per the germline V gene, CDR1 is SGHNT and CDR2 is YYREEE (reference sequence). CDR3 DNA: TGTGCCAGCAGCCGGGGAGGAGATAGCAATCAGCCCCAGCATTTT. Translating gives CASSRGGDSNQPQHF.

The J gene is TRBJ2-7, the V gene TRBV18; 9 nucleotides agree with TRBD1. J was trimmed by 11 bases and V by 3 bases; bases with no gene match: 20. Germline CDR1 and CDR2: KGHSH and LQKENI. The CDR3 is 17 residues long. The CDR3 DNA is TGTGCCAGCTCACCGACAGTAACCGGGACAGGGCTTCTAAGGGAGTACTTC. It specifies CASSPTVTGTGLLREYF.

V usage is TRBV18 and J usage is TRBJ2-5; TRBD2 matches at 14 bases. V was pared by 6 bases and J by 4 bases, with 1 base of the junction left unmatched. The germline CDR1 and CDR2 sequences are KGHSH and LQKENI. This CDR3 comprises 14 residues. In DNA, the CDR3 is TGTGCCAGCTCCGGGACTAGCGGGAGAGAGACCCAGTACTTC. Amino acids: CASSGTSGRETQYF.

The chain joins TRBV10-3 to TRBJ1-5, with TRBD1 matching 10 bases. The CDR3 contains 14 residues. J lost 5 bases, V lost 5 bases, and 3 bases had no gene match. Germline V gene lookup returns CDR1 ENHRY and CDR2 SYGVKD. CDR3 nucleotide sequence: TGTGCCATCAGTAACGGACAGGGGGATCAGCCCCAGCATTTT. Its translation is CAISNGQGDQPQHF.

The rearrangement joins TRBV7-2 to TRBJ1-4; tentative D call: TRBD1 (5 bases). CDR3 length: 16 amino acids. Trimming shortened V by 4 bases and J by 0 bases, and 12 bases separated the two germline ends. Germline V lookup: CDR1 SGHTA, CDR2 FQGNSA. CDR3 nucleotides: TGTGCCAGCAGCTACTACGACAGAACAACTAATGAAAAACTGTTTTTT. As protein: CASSYYDRTTNEKLFF.

This chain uses TRBV30 with TRBJ2-7, with 7 bases lining up with TRBD1. There are 11 residues in the CDR3. The germline V gene encodes CDR1 GTSNPN and CDR2 SVGIG (reference sequence). J was trimmed by 8 bases and V by 2 bases; bases with no gene match: 3. The CDR3, as DNA: TGTGCCTGGAGTCCAGGGGGAAAGCAGTACTTC. Residues: CAWSPGGKQYF.

The count of this clone is one. The rearrangement links TRBV11-2 to TRBJ2-7; the D gene is possibly TRBD1 (6 bases). CDR1 SGHAT and CDR2 FQNNGV come from the germline V gene. The CDR3 has 15 residues. V was cut by 5 bases and J by 5 bases, with 19 bases left in between. The CDR3 is CASSDRDTGKHEQYF. In DNA form, the CDR3 reads TGTGCCAGCAGCGATAGGGACACCGGTAAGCACGAGCAGTACTTC.

Notes on this clone: This could be a read error, since a much larger clone is one nucleotide away. Other DNA sequences in the same sample also yield this CDR3. The chain has TRBV18 and TRBJ2-5; D call uncertain. Trimming cost V 3 bases and J 3 bases, with 2 bases left between them. Germline V CDR1 and CDR2: KGHSH, LQKENI. This CDR3 is 11 amino acids long. The CDR3 protein is CASSPKETQYF. CDR3 nucleotide sequence: TGTGCCAGCTCACCTAAAGAGACCCAGTACTTC.

As to this clone: Different DNA sequences within this sample yield the same CDR3. This rearrangement joins TRBV6-1 to TRBJ1-1; D unclear. Germline CDR1 reads MNHNS; CDR2 reads SASEGT. V lost 6 bases to trimming and J lost 4 bases, with 6 bases between them. This CDR3 has 11 amino acids. The CDR3, as DNA: TGTGCCAGCAGCGGCCTCACTGAAGCTTTCTTT. It is translated as CASSGLTEAFF.

Note on this clone: Other DNA sequences in the sample encode the same CDR3. The rearrangement links TRBV5-4 to TRBJ1-6, with D unclear. The CDR3 consists of 16 residues. V lost 0 bases to trimming and J lost 4 bases, with 11 bases between them. Germline values: CDR1 SGHNT, CDR2 YYREEE (reference sequence). The CDR3 coding sequence is TGTGCCAGCAGCTTGGCCGGCGGCGGATATAATTCACCCCTCCACTTT. This codes for CASSLAGGGYNSPLHF.

This sequence joins TRBV5-1 and TRBJ2-2; D is possibly TRBD1 (6 bases). Germline V gene sequence: CDR1 SGHRS, CDR2 YFSETQ. V dropped 4 bases and J dropped 5 bases, with 27 bases sitting between them. This CDR3 is built from 19 residues. Here the CDR3 reads CASSTSSWTVLDGTGELFF. The DNA of the CDR3 is TGCGCCAGCAGCACGTCTAGTTGGACAGTCTTAGATGGAACCGGGGAGCTGTTTTTT.

V gene TRBV5-6 combines with J gene TRBJ1-6; TRBD1 matches 9 bases. The CDR3 is 13 residues long. Losses at the gene ends were 8 bases for V and 8 bases for J; bases not matched to a gene: 5. Germline V gene data show CDR1 as SGHDT and CDR2 as YYEEEE. The CDR3 sequence: CASGQGSDSPLHF. The CDR3 DNA reads TGTGCCAGTGGACAGGGGTCCGATTCACCCCTCCACTTT.

The chain has TRBV10-3 and TRBJ2-1, with 10 bases aligning to TRBD1. The V gene end was trimmed by 0 bases and the J gene end by 7 bases; junction bases not matched to a gene: 9. The germline V gene has CDR1 ENHRY and CDR2 SYGVKD. The CDR3 is 17 residues long. DNA for the CDR3: TGTGCCATCAGTGAGTCGGGGGACAGGGGAAAATTGAATGAGCAGTTCTTC. Encoded protein: CAISESGDRGKLNEQFF.

CDR3 DNA sequence: TGTGCCAGCAGCTTAATGCTAGCGGGGGACAATGAGCAGTTCTTC. This sequence encodes CASSLMLAGDNEQFF. The chain has TRBV7-3 and TRBJ2-1; TRBD2 matches 10 bases. Germline CDR1 and CDR2: SGHTA and FQGTGA. Trimming at V came to 1 base and at J to 5 bases, leaving 2 bases not matched to a gene. The CDR3 sequence is 15 residues long.

V is TRBV5-4 and J is TRBJ2-1; TRBD2 is a possible D gene (7 bases). The CDR3 loop spans 14 amino acids. The germline gives CDR1 SGHNT, CDR2 YYREEE (reference sequence). Trimming removed 4 bases at V and 5 bases at J, with 13 bases between. CDR3 nucleotide sequence: TGTGCCAGCAGCGGCGGGGGCCTAAACAATGAGCAGTTCTTC. Translating gives CASSGGGLNNEQFF.

Concerning this clone: Other DNA sequences in this specimen translate into the identical CDR3. The rearrangement links TRBV5-1 to TRBJ2-2, with 9 nucleotides matching TRBD1. Looked up from germline, CDR1 is SGHRS and CDR2 is YFSETQ. Germline trimming cut 4 bases from V and 2 bases from J; bases unmatched to any gene: 3. The CDR3 contains 15 residues. The CDR3 region has the DNA TGCGCCAGCAGCCCGGGACAGGGAAACACCGGGGAGCTGTTTTTT. Its protein product is CASSPGQGNTGELFF. The full variable domain, its missing parts supplied by reference TRBV5-1 and TRBJ2-2, is KAGVTQTPRYLIKTRGQQVTLSCSPISGHRSVSWYQQTPGQGLQFLFEYFSETQRNKGNFPGRFSGRQFSNSRSEMNVSTLELGDSALYLCASSPGQGNTGELFFGEGSRLTVL.

The V call is TRBV6-6, the J call TRBJ1-3, with D unclear. V was clipped by 5 bases and J by 4 bases, with 6 bases between them. The CDR3 totals 12 residues. Germline V lookup: CDR1 MNHNY, CDR2 SVGAGI (reference sequence). The CDR3 sequence is CASSESGNTIYF. The CDR3, as DNA: TGTGCCAGCAGTGAGTCAGGAAACACCATATATTTT.

Remarks on this clone: The junction does not match germline at one end; this may be a read error. The J gene is TRBJ2-7, the V gene TRBV7-2; tentatively, D is TRBD2 (6 bases). CDR1 and CDR2 (germline): SGHTA, FQGNSA. CDR3 size: 11 residues. CDR3 sequence reads: CASSLEGGQYF. The CDR3 DNA is TGTGCCAGCAGTTTAGAGGGAGGGCAGTACTTC. Together with reference TRBV7-2 and TRBJ2-7, the CDR3 gives the full variable domain: GAGVSQSPSNKVTEKGKDVELRCDPISGHTALYWYRQSLGQGLEFLIYFQGNSAPDKSGLPSDRFSAERTGGSVSTLTIQRTQQEDSAVYLCASSLEGGQYFGPGTRLTVT.